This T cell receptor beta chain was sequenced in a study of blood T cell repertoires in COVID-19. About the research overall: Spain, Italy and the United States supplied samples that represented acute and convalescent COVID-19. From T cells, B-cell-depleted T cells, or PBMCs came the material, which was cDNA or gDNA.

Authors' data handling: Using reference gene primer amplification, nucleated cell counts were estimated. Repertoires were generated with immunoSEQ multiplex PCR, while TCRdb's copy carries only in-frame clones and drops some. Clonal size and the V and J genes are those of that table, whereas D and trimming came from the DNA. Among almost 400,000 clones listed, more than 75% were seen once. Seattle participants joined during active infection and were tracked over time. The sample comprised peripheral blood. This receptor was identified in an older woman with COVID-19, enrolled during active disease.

CDR3 bases: TGTGCCAGCTCACCACTAATCCTAGCGGGGGTCACAGATACGCAGTATTTT. This codes for CASSPLILAGVTDTQYF. The rearrangement uses TRBV18 and TRBJ2-3; 10 bases are a match to TRBD2. Germline V gene data show CDR1 as KGHSH and CDR2 as LQKENI. V shed 1 base, J shed 2 bases, and the junction held 6 bases outside the gene matches. The CDR3 is 17 residues long.